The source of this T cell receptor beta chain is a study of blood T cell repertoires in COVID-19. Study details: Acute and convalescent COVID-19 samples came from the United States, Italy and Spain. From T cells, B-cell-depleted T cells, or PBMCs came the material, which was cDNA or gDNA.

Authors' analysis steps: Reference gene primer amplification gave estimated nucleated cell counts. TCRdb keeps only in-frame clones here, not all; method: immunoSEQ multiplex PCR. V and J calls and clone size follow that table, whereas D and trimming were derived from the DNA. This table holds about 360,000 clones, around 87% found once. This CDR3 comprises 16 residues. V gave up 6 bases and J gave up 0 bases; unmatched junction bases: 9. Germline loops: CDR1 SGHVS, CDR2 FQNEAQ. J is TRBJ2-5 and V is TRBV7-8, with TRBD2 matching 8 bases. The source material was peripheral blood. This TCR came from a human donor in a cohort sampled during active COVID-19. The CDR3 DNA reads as TGTGCCAGCAGACGTTTACTAGCGGAGAACCAAGAGACCCAGTACTTC. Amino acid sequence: CASRRLLAENQETQYF.